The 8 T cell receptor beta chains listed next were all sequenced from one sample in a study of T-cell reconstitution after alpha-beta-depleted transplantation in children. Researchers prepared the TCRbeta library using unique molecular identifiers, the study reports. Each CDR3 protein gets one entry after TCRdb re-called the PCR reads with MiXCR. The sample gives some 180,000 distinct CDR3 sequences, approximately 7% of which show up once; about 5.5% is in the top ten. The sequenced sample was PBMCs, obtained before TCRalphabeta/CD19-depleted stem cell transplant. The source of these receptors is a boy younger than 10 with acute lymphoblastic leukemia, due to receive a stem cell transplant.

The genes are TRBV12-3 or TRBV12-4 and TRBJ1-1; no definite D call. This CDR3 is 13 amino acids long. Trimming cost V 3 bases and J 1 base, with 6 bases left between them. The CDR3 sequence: CASSLYRNTEAFF. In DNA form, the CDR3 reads TGTGCCAGCAGTTTGTACCGGAACACTGAAGCTTTCTTT.

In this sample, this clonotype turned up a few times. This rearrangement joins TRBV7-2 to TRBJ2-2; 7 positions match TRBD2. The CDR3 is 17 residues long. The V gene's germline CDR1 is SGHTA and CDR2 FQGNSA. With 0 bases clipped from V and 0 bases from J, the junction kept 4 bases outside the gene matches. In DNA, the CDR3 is TGTGCCAGCAGCTTAGCGCCAAGCGGGGCGAACACCGGGGAGCTGTTTTTT. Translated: CASSLAPSGANTGELFF.

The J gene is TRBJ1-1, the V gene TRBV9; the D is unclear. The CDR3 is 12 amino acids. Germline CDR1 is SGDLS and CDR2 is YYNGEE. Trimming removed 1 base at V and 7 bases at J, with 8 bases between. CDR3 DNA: TGTGCCAGCAGCGTATCGTTCGGTGAAGCTTTCTTT. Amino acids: CASSVSFGEAFF.

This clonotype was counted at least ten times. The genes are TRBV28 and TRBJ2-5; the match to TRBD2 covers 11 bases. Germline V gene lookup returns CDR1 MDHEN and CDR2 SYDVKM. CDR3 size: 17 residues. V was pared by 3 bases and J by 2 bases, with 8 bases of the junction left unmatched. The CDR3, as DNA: TGTGCCAGCAGTTTCCGACTAGCGGGAACGTATCAAGAGACCCAGTACTTC. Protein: CASSFRLAGTYQETQYF.

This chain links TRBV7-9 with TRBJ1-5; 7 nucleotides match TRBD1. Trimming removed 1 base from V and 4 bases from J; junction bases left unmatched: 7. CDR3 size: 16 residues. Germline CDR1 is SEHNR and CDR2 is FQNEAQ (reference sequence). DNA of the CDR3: TGTGCCAGCAGCTTAGGGACAGGAGAACCGAATCAGCCCCAGCATTTT. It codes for CASSLGTGEPNQPQHF.

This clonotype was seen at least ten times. The DNA for the CDR3 is TGCAGTGCTAGACCCGGTCTACGGAATTCACCCCTCCACTTT. Protein product: CSARPGLRNSPLHF. V usage is TRBV20-1 and J usage is TRBJ1-6; D gene uncertain. Trimming shortened V by 2 bases and J by 7 bases, and 12 bases separated the two germline ends. CDR3 size: 14 residues. Germline V gene sequence: CDR1 DFQATT, CDR2 SNEGSKA (reference sequence).

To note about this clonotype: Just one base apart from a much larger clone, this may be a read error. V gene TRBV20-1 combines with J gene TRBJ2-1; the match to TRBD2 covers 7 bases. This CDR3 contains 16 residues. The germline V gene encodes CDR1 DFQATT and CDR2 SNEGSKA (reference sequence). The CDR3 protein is CCASGLAESSYNEQFF. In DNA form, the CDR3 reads TGCTGTGCTAGTGGGCTAGCGGAAAGCTCCTACAATGAGCAGTTCTTC.

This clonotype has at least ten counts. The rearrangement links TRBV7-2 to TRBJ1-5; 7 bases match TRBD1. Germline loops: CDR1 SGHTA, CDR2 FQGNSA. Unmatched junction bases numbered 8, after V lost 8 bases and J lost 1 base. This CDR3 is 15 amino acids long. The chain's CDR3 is CASRDRVISNQPQHF. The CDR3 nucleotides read TGTGCCAGCCGAGACAGGGTAATAAGCAATCAGCCCCAGCATTTT.